The 21 T cell receptor beta chains below all came from one sample that was sequenced in a study of blood T cells in healthy people across ages. Then a second PCR, running about 7 to 11 cycles, was carried out with a sample-barcoded 5' primer and a J-beta primer mix. TCRdb fed the 5' RACE reads into MiXCR, producing one record per CDR3 protein. Among hundreds of thousands of distinct CDR3 sequences listed, approximately 30% were seen once. Material: blood. These receptors came from a woman aged 80 or over in good health.

The sample holds many counts of this clonotype. This rearrangement joins TRBV7-8 to TRBJ2-5, with 13 bases identical to TRBD2. Unmatched junction bases numbered 7, after V lost 4 bases and J lost 2 bases. There are 17 residues in the CDR3. Germline V gives CDR1 SGHVS, CDR2 FQNEAQ. CDR3 in amino acids: CASSSHLTSGGQETQYF. DNA of the CDR3: TGTGCCAGCAGCTCCCACCTGACTAGCGGGGGGCAAGAGACCCAGTACTTC.

A single count supports this clonotype. The V and J genes are TRBV20-1 and TRBJ2-4; 12 bases fit TRBD2. CDR3 length equals 17 residues. Trimming took 4 bases from V and 3 from J; bases not matched to a gene: 10. The germline V gene encodes CDR1 DFQATT and CDR2 SNEGSKA (reference sequence). CDR3 coding DNA: TGCAGTGCTATTCTAGCGGGAGGGCGTTGGGGCAAAAACATTCAGTACTTC. This gives the protein CSAILAGGRWGKNIQYF.

Concerning this clonotype: At one boundary the junction diverges from the germline segment, which might be a read error. CDR3 coding DNA: TGTGCCGGCAGATTATCCGGGACAGTCTATGTCTACACCTTC. Translated, it gives CAGRLSGTVYVYTF. The gene calls are TRBV6-2 or TRBV6-3 and TRBJ1-2, with 7 bases matching TRBD1. Germline assignment: CDR1 MNHEY and CDR2 SVGEGT. There are 14 residues in the CDR3.

Concerning this clonotype itself: This may be a read error: a much more frequent sequence differs by one nucleotide. The genes are TRBV5-1 and TRBJ2-5; no reliable D call. CDR1 is SGHRS, CDR2 YFSETQ, per germline. CDR3 length: 12 residues. Trimming shortened V by 4 bases and J by 11 bases, and 15 bases separated the two germline ends. CDR3 residues: CASSPARDEQYF. As DNA, the CDR3 is TGCGCCAGCAGCCCAGCACGCGATGAGCAGTACTTC.

V gene TRBV4-1 combines with J gene TRBJ2-3, with TRBD2 matching 9 bases. The germline V gene has CDR1 MGHRA and CDR2 YSYEKL. The CDR3 sequence is 17 residues long. Germline trimming cut 1 base from V and 0 bases from J; bases unmatched to any gene: 5. The chain's CDR3 is CASSQGVAGVSTDTQYF. CDR3 coding DNA: TGCGCCAGCAGCCAAGGGGTAGCGGGAGTCAGCACAGATACGCAGTATTTT.

This clonotype was observed at least ten times. A much larger clone differs by one base, so this may be a read error. The gene calls are TRBV4-3 and TRBJ2-1; 8 nucleotides match TRBD2. The CDR3 runs 16 residues. Per the germline V gene, CDR1 is LGHNA and CDR2 is YSLEER. Trimming at V came to 0 bases and at J to 3 bases, leaving 4 bases not matched to a gene. The CDR3 is CASSQEARGGYNEQFF. As DNA, the CDR3 is TGCGCCAGCAGCCAAGAGGCCCGGGGGGGCTACAATGAGCAGTTCTTC.

The CDR3 sequence is CASSQDSTGSPLHF. In DNA, the CDR3 is TGTGCCAGCAGCCAAGATTCTACGGGGTCACCCCTCCACTTT. V is TRBV4-2 and J is TRBJ1-6; D remains ambiguous. Trimming took off 0 bases at V and 10 bases at J, with 10 bases between the two ends. CDR1 and CDR2 (germline): LGHNA, YNFKEQ. CDR3 size: 14 residues.

The table lists this clonotype with a few counts. This chain joins TRBV4-2 and TRBJ2-7; possible D gene TRBD1, 6 bases. The V end was cut by 4 bases, the J end by 3 bases, with 16 bases between. CDR3 size: 15 residues. CDR1 is LGHNA and CDR2 is YNFKEQ in the germline V gene. CDR3 nucleotide sequence: TGTGCCAGCAGCCTCCGACAGGATGCCTTCTACGAGCAGTACTTC. Its translation: CASSLRQDAFYEQYF.

The chain employs TRBV3-1 and TRBJ1-6; tentative D call: TRBD1 (6 bases). Looked up from germline, CDR1 is LGHDT and CDR2 is YNNKEL (reference sequence). Trimming took 2 bases from V and 10 from J, leaving 21 bases between them. The CDR3 runs 17 residues. CDR3: CASSQPNTGSAGSPLHF. CDR3 nucleotide sequence: TGTGCCAGCAGCCAACCGAATACAGGGTCGGCGGGCTCACCCCTCCACTTT.

The chain links TRBV20-1 to TRBJ1-1; D might be TRBD1 (6 bases). This CDR3 region has 13 residues. Germline V gene lookup returns CDR1 DFQATT and CDR2 SNEGSKA (reference sequence). V lost 3 bases to trimming and J lost 5 bases, with 13 bases between them. The CDR3 loop is CSARGGAETEAFF. CDR3 bases: TGCAGTGCTAGGGGGGGGGCCGAAACTGAAGCTTTCTTT.

The V and J genes are TRBV30 and TRBJ2-7, with TRBD2 as a possible D gene (5 bases). Germline values: CDR1 GTSNPN, CDR2 SVGIG (reference sequence). The CDR3 consists of 12 residues. V lost 2 bases to trimming and J lost 3 bases, with 8 bases between them. The DNA of the CDR3 is TGTGCCTGGAGTAAAGACTACTACGAGCAGTACTTC. Its protein product is CAWSKDYYEQYF.

Details on this clonotype: With a much larger clone just one base away, this may be a read error. This chain connects TRBV3-1 to TRBJ2-1; 8 nucleotides match TRBD2. Germline values: CDR1 LGHDT, CDR2 YNNKEL (reference sequence). This CDR3 is built from 17 residues. The CDR3 protein is CASGQELGGGTYNEQFF. The CDR3 DNA is TGTGCCAGCGGCCAAGAGTTGGGCGGGGGGACCTACAATGAGCAGTTCTTC.

About this clonotype itself: A much larger clone differs from this one at a single base, so this may be a read error. The chain carries TRBV20-1 and TRBJ2-3, with a possible D match to TRBD2 (6 bases). Germline V CDR1 and CDR2: DFQATT, SNEGSKA (reference sequence). This CDR3 has 15 residues. The CDR3 bases are TGCTGTGCTAGAGATTTTGCGGGGATAACAGATACGCAGTATTTT. Translation gives CCARDFAGITDTQYF.

This clonotype occurred a few times. V usage is TRBV24-1 and J usage is TRBJ1-5; TRBD1 matches at 8 bases. Germline V gene sequence: CDR1 KGHDR, CDR2 SFDVKD. Trimming removed 4 bases from V and 4 bases from J; junction bases left unmatched: 5. CDR3 length: 15 amino acids. DNA of the CDR3: TGTGCCACCAGTGACCCCGGGACAGGTAATCAGCCCCAGCATTTT. The encoded protein is CATSDPGTGNQPQHF.

For the CDR3, the DNA is TGCGCCAGCAGCCAAGGGACAGAATATGGCTACACCTTC. Residues: CASSQGTEYGYTF. The chain couples TRBV4-3 to TRBJ1-2, with D possibly TRBD1 on 6 matching bases. Trimming took 1 base from V and 5 from J, leaving 8 bases between them. Germline V gene data show CDR1 as LGHNA and CDR2 as YSLEER. The CDR3 runs to 13 residues.

As to this clonotype: This may stem from a read error, because a much larger clone lies one nucleotide away. This chain links TRBV6-5 with TRBJ2-6; 9 bases are shared with TRBD1. This CDR3 is 20 amino acids long. V trimming: 2 bases; J trimming: 2 bases; junction bases outside the gene matches: 13. In germline, CDR1 is MNHEY, CDR2 SVGAGI. CDR3 in DNA: TGTGCCAGCAGTTACCCGGACAGGGGATTGGGCCGAACTGGGGCCAACGTCCTGACTTTC. Its translation is CASSYPDRGLGRTGANVLTF.

This clonotype was counted at least ten times. V and J are TRBV12-3 or TRBV12-4 and TRBJ1-4, with D tentatively TRBD1 (5 bases). The CDR3 is 15 residues long. Trimming cost V 6 bases and J 3 bases, with 14 bases left between them. The CDR3 region is CASRLTGPPNEKLFF. CDR3 in DNA: TGTGCCAGCAGACTCACAGGTCCTCCTAATGAAAAACTGTTTTTT.

This clonotype appeared a few times. The CDR3 spells CAISGTASTGELFF. In DNA form, the CDR3 reads TGTGCCATCAGTGGGACAGCGAGCACCGGGGAGCTGTTTTTT. This chain connects TRBV10-3 to TRBJ2-2; a weak D match, TRBD1 (6 bases). This CDR3 comprises 14 residues. The ends were cut back, 4 bases at V and 4 bases at J, with 10 bases in the middle. CDR1 is ENHRY, CDR2 SYGVKD, per germline.

The sample holds many counts of this clonotype. The genes are TRBV11-2 and TRBJ2-7; D is unclear. The V gene lost 5 bases and the J gene lost 3 bases, with 5 bases spanning the gap. Germline CDR1 SGHAT, CDR2 FQNNGV. The CDR3 is 11 residues long. The CDR3 here is CASSLHYEQYF. CDR3 coding DNA: TGTGCCAGCAGCCTACACTACGAGCAGTACTTC.

This clonotype was observed many times. V and J are TRBV5-1 and TRBJ1-5; 9 nucleotides line up with TRBD1. Germline trimming cut 5 bases from V and 2 bases from J; bases unmatched to any gene: 14. Germline CDR1 reads SGHRS; CDR2 reads YFSETQ. CDR3 size: 18 residues. The CDR3 loop is CASRLTPLGDRGNQPQHF. The CDR3 DNA is TGCGCCAGCAGGTTAACCCCCCTCGGGGACAGGGGCAATCAGCCCCAGCATTTT.

The rearrangement uses TRBV12-3 or TRBV12-4 and TRBJ2-7; D remains unclear. CDR3 size: 14 residues. The V gene lost 1 base and the J gene lost 6 bases, with 13 bases spanning the gap. The CDR3 DNA reads as TGTGCCAGCAGTTTAGGGTTAGGGTTCGGCGAGCAGTACTTC. It specifies CASSLGLGFGEQYF.